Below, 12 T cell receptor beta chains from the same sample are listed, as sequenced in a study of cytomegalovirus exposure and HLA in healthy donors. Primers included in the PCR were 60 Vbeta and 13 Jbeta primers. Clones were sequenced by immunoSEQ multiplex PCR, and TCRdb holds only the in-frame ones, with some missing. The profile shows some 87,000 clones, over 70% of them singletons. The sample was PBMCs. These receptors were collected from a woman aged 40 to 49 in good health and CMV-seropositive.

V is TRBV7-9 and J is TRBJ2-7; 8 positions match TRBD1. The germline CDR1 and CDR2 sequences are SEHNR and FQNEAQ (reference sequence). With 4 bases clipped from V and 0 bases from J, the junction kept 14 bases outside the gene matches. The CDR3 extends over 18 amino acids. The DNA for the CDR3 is TGTGCCAGCAGCTCCACGGACAGGGCGTCCCACAGCTCCTACGAGCAGTACTTC. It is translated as CASSSTDRASHSSYEQYF.

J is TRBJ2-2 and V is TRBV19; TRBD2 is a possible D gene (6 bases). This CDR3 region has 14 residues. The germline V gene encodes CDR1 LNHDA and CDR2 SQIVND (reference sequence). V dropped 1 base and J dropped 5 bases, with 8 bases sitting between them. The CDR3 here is CASSIAGRTGELFF. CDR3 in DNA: TGTGCCAGTAGTATAGCAGGGAGGACCGGGGAGCTGTTTTTT.

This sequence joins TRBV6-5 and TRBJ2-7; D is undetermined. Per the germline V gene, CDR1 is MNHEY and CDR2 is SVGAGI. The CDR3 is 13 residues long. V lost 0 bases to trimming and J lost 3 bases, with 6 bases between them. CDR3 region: CASSYSNNYEQYF. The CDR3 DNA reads TGTGCCAGCAGTTACTCAAACAACTACGAGCAGTACTTC.

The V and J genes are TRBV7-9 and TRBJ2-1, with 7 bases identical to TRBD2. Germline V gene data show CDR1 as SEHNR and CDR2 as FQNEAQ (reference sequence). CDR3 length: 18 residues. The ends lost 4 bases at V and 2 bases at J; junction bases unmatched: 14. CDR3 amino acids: CASSSPVGGSVTYNEQFF. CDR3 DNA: TGTGCCAGCAGCTCCCCCGTCGGGGGGAGCGTGACCTACAATGAGCAGTTCTTC.

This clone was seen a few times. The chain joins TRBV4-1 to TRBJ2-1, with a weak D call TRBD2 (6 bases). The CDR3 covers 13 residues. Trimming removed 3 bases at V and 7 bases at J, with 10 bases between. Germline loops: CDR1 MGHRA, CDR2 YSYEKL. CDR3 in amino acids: CASSQTLANEQFF. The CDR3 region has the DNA TGCGCCAGCAGCCAGACACTAGCAAATGAGCAGTTCTTC.

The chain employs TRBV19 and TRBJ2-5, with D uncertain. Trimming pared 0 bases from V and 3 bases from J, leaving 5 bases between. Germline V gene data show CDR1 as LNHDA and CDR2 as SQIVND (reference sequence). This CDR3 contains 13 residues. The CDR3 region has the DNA TGTGCCAGTAGTATAGATTCAGAAGAGACCCAGTACTTC. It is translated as CASSIDSEETQYF.

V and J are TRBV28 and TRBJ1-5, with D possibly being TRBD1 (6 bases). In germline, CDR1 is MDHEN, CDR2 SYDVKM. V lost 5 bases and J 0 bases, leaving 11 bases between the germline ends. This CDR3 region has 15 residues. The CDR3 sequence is CASSAAGVSNQPQHF. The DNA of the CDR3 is TGTGCCAGCAGTGCCGCAGGGGTTAGCAATCAGCCCCAGCATTTT.

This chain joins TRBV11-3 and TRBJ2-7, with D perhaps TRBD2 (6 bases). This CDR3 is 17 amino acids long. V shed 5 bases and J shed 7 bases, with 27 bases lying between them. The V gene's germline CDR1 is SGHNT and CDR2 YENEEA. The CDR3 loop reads CASSLEATGLGRGEQYF. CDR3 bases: TGTGCCAGCAGCCTCGAGGCCACGGGACTCGGCAGAGGAGAGCAGTACTTC.

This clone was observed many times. The CDR3 DNA sequence: TGTGCCAGTAGTAATGACGGACAGGGGCAGTACGAGCAGTACTTC. It codes for CASSNDGQGQYEQYF. This chain links TRBV19 with TRBJ2-7; TRBD1 agrees at 9 bases. The CDR3 contains 15 residues. Per germline, CDR1 LNHDA and CDR2 SQIVND (reference sequence). Trimming cost V 4 bases and J 4 bases; bases outside gene matches: 8.

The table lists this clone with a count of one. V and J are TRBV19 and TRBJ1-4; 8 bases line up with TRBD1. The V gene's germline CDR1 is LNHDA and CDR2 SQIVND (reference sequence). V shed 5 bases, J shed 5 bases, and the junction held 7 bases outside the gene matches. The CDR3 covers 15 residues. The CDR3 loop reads CASSSGQGQNEKLFF. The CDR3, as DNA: TGTGCCAGTAGTTCCGGACAGGGTCAAAATGAAAAACTGTTTTTT.

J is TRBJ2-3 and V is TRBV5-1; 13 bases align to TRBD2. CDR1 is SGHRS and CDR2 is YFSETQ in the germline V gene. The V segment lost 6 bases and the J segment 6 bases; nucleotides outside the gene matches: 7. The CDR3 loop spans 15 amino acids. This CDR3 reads CASTPLAGGPDTQYF. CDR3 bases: TGCGCCAGCACGCCACTAGCGGGAGGGCCGGATACGCAGTATTTT.

CDR3 loop: CASSTTTGPTGELFF. The CDR3 nucleotides are TGTGCCAGCAGCACTACAACAGGTCCCACCGGGGAGCTGTTTTTT. The V gene is TRBV6-5, the J gene TRBJ2-2, with a weak D call TRBD1 (5 bases). The CDR3 is 15 amino acids. The germline V gene encodes CDR1 MNHEY and CDR2 SVGAGI. The germline V and J ends were trimmed by 6 bases and 4 bases, with 15 bases remaining between them.